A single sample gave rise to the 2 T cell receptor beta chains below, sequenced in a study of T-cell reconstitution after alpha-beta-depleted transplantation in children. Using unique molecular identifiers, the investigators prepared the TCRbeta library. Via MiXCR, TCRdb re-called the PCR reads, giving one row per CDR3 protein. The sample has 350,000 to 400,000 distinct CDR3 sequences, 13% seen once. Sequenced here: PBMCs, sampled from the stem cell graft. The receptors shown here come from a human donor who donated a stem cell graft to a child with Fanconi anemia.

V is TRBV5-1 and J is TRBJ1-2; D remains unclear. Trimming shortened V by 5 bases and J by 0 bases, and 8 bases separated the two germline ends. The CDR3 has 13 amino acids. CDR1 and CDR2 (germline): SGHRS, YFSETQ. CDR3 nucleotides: TGCGCCAGCAGGCGGACCTCTAACTATGGCTACACCTTC. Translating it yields CASRRTSNYGYTF.

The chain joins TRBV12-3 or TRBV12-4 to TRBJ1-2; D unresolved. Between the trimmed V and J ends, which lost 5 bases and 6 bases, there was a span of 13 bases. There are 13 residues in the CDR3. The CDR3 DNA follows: TGTGCCAGCAGTCTCTTCAGTGGGAATGGCTACACCTTC. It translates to CASSLFSGNGYTF.